This TCR beta chain is from a study of T cell responses to AZD1222 COVID-19 vaccine. The study's findings and limits: Baseline serostatus was positive in only a handful of AZD1222 recipients.

Assay used: immunoSEQ multiplex PCR; TCRdb lists only in-frame clones, some missing. The data hold some 140,000 clones, with 90% observed a single time. Comment on this clone: What it binds is not known.

The sequence was obtained from an adult in good health. The sample consisted of peripheral blood, taken on day 0 of AZD1222 vaccination.

CDR3 sequence reads: CASSYSSLGSSYEQYF. CDR3 bases: TGTGCCAGCAGTTACTCCTCTTTGGGGAGCTCCTACGAGCAGTACTTC. The chain carries TRBV6-5 and TRBJ2-7; D perhaps matches TRBD2 (5 bases). Trimming took 0 bases from V and 0 from J, leaving 12 bases between them. The CDR3 length is 16 residues. From germline, CDR1 is MNHEY and CDR2 SVGAGI.